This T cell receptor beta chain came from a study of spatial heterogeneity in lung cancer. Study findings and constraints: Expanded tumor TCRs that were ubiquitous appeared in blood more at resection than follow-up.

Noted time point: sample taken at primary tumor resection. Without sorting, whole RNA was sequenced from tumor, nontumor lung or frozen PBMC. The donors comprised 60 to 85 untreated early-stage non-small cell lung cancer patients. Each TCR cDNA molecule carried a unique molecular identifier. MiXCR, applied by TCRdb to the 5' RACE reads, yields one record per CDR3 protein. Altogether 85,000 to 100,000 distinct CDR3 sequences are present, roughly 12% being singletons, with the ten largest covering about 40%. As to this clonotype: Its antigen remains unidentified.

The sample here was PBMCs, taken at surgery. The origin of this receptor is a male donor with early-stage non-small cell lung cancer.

Here the CDR3 reads CASSLPLGTGQRNEQYF. Written as DNA, the CDR3 is TGTGCCAGCAGCTTACCTCTTGGGACAGGGCAAAGGAACGAGCAGTACTTC. The chain employs TRBV7-8 and TRBJ2-7, with 9 bases lining up with TRBD1. The V gene's germline CDR1 is SGHVS and CDR2 FQNEAQ. CDR3 length: 17 residues. The junction had 13 bases not matched to a gene; V was cut back by 2 bases and J by 5 bases.